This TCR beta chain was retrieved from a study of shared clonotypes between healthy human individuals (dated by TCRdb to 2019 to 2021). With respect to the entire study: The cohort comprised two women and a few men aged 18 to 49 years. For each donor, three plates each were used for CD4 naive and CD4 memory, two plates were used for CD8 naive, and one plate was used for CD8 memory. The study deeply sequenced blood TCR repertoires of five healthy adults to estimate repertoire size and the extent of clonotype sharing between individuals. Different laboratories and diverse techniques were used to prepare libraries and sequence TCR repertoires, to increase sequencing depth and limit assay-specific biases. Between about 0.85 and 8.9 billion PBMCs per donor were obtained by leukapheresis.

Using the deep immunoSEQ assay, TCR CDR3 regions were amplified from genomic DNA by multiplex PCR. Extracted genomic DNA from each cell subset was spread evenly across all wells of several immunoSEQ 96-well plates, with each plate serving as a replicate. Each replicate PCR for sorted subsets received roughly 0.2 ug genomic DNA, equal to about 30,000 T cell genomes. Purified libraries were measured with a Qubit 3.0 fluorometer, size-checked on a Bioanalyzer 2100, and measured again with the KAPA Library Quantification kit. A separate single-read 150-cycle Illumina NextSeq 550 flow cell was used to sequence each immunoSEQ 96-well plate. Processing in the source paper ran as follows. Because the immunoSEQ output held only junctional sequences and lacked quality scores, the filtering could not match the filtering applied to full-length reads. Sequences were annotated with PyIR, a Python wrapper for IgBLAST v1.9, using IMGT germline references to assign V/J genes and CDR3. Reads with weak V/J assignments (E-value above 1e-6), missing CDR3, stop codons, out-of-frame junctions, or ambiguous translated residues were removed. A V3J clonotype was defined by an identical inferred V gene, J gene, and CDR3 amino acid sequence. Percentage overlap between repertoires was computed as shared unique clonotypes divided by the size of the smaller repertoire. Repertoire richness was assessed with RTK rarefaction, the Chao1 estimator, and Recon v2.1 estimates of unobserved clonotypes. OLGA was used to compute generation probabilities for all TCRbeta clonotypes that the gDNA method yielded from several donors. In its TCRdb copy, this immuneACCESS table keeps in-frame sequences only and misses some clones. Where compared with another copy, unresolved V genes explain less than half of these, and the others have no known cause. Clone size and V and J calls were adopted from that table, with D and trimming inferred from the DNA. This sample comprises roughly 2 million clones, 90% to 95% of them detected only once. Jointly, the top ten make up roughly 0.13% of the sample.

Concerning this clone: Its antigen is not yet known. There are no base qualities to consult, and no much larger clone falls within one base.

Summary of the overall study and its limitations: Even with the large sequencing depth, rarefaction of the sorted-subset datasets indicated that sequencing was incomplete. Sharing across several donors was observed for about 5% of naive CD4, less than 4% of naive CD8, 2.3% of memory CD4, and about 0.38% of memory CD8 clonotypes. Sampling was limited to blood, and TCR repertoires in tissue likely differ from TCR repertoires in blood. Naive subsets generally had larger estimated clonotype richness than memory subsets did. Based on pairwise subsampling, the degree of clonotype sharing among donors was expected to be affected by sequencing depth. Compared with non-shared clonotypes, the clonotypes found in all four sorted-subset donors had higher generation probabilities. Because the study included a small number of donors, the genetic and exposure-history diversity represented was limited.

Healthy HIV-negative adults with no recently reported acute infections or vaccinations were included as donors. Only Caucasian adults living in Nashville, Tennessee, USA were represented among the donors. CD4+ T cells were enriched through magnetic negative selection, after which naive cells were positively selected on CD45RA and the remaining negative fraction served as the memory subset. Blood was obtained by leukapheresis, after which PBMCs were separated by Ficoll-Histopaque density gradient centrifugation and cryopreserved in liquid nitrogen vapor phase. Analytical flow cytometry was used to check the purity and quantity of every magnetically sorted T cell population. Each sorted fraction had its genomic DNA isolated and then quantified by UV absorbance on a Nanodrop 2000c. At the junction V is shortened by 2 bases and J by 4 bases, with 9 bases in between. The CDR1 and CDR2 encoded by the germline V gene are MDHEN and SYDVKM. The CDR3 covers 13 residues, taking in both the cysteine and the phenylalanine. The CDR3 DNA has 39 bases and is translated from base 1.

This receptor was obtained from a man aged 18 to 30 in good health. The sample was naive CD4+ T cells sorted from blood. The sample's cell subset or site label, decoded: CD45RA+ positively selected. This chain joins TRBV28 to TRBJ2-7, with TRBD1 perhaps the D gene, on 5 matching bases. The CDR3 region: CASSLPQAYEQYF. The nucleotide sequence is TGTGCCAGCAGTTTACCACAGGCGTACGAGCAGTACTTC.